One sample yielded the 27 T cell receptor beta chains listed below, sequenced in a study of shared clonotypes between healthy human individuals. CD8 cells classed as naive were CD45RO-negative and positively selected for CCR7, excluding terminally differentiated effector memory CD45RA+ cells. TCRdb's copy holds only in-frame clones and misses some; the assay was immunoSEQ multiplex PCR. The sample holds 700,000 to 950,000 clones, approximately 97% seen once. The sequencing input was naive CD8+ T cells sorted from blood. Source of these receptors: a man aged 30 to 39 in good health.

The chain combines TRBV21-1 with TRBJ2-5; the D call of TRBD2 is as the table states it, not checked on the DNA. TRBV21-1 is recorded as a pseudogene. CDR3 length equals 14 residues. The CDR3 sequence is CASSKGRRLQTQYF. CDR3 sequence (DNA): TGTGCCAGCAGCAAGGGTAGGAGGTTGCAGACCCAGTACTTC.

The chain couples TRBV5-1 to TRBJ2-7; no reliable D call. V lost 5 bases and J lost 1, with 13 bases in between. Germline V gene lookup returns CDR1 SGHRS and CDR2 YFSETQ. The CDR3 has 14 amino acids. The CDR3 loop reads CASSPGSLSYEQYF. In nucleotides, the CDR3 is TGCGCCAGCAGTCCCGGATCCTTATCCTACGAGCAGTACTTC. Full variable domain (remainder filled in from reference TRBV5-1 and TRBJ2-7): KAGVTQTPRYLIKTRGQQVTLSCSPISGHRSVSWYQQTPGQGLQFLFEYFSETQRNKGNFPGRFSGRQFSNSRSEMNVSTLELGDSALYLCASSPGSLSYEQYFGPGTRLTVT.

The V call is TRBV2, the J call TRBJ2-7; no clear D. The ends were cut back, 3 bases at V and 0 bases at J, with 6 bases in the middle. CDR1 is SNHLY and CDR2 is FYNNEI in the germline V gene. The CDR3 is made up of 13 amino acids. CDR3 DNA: TGTGCCAGCAGTGACACGAGCTCCTACGAGCAGTACTTC. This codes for CASSDTSSYEQYF.

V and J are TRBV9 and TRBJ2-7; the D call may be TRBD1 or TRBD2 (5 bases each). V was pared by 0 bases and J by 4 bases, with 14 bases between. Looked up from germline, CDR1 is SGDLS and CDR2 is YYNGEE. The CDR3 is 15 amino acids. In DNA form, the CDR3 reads TGTGCCAGCAGCGTAGATTCGGGGCGTTTTTACGAGCAGTACTTC. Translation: CASSVDSGRFYEQYF.

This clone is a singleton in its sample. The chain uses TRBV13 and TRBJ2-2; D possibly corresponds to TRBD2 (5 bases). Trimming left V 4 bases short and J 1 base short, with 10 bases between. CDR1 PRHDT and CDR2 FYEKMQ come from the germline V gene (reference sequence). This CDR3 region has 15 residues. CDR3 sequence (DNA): TGTGCCAGCAGCTATGAGCGGATGAACACCGGGGAGCTGTTTTTT. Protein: CASSYERMNTGELFF.

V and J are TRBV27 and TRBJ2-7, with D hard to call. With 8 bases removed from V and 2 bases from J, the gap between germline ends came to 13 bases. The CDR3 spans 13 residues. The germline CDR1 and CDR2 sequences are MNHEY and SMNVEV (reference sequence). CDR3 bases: TGTGCCAGCGCCCTTAGACGGCCCTACGAGCAGTACTTC. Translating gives CASALRRPYEQYF.

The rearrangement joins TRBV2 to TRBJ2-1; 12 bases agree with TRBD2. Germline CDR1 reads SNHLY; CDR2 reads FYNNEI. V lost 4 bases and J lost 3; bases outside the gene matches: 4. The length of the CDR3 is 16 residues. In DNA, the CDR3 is TGTGCCAGCAGTGGACTAGCGGGAGTCCTCTACAATGAGCAGTTCTTC. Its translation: CASSGLAGVLYNEQFF.

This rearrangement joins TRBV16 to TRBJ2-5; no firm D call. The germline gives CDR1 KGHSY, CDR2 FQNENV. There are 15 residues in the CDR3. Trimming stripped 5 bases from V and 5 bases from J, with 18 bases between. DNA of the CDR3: TGTGCCAGCAGCTCACCAAATTCTAGTTTGGAGACCCAGTACTTC. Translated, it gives CASSSPNSSLETQYF.

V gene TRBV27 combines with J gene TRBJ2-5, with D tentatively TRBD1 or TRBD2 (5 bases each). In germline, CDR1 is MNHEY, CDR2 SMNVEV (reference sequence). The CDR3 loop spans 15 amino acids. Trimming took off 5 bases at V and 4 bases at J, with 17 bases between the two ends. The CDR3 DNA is TGTGCCAGCAGTCTAGGGACGAGGGCGGGAGAGACCCAGTACTTC. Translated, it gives CASSLGTRAGETQYF.

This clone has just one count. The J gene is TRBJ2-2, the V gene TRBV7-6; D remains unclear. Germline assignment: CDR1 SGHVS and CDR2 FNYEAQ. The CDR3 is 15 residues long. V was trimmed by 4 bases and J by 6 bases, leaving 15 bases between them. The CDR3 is CASSSTGLDPGELFF. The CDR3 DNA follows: TGTGCCAGCAGCTCCACCGGTTTGGACCCCGGGGAGCTGTTTTTT.

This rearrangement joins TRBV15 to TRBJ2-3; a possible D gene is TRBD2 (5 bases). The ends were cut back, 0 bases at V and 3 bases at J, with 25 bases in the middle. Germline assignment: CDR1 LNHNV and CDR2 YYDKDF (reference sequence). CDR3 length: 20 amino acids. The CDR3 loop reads CATSRDLMGLGSRDTDTQYF. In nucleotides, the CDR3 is TGTGCCACCAGCAGAGACCTGATGGGTCTCGGCTCTCGGGATACAGATACGCAGTATTTT.

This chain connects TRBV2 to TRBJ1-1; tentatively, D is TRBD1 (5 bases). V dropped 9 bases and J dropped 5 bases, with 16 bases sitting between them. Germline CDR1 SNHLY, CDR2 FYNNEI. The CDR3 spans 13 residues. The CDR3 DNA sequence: TGTGCCAGGCAGACAGCGCCTGGGACTGAAGCTTTCTTT. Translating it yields CARQTAPGTEAFF.

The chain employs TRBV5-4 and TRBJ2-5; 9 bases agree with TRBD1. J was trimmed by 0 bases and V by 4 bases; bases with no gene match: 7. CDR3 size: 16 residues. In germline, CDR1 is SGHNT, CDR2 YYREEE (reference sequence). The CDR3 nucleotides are TGTGCCAGCAGCGGGGGGACAGGGCCTCACCAAGAGACCCAGTACTTC. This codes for CASSGGTGPHQETQYF.

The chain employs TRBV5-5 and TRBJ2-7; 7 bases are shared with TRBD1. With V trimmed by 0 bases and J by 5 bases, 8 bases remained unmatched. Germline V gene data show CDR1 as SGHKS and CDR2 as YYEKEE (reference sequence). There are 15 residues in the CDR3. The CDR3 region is CASSLDADRDHEQYF. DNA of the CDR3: TGTGCCAGCAGCTTGGACGCCGACAGGGACCACGAGCAGTACTTC.

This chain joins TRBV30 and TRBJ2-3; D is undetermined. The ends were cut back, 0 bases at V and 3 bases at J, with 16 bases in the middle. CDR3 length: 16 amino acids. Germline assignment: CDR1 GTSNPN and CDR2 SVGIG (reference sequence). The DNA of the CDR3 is TGTGCCTGGAGTGTCGATGGCGGTGGATTAACAGATACGCAGTATTTT. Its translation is CAWSVDGGGLTDTQYF.

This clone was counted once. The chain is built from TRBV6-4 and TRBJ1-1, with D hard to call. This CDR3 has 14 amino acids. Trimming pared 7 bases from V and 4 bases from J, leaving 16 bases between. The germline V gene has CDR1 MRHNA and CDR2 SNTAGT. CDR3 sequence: CASKVETGSTEAFF. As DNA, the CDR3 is TGTGCCAGCAAGGTCGAGACCGGGAGCACTGAAGCTTTCTTT.

CDR3 protein: CASSFSRSVGPIYEQYF. The CDR3 region has the DNA TGTGCCAGCAGTTTTTCCCGGTCGGTAGGACCGATCTACGAGCAGTACTTC. The rearrangement links TRBV7-9 to TRBJ2-7; D gene unclear. The CDR3 spans 17 residues. Germline assignment: CDR1 SEHNR and CDR2 FQNEAQ (reference sequence). The V end was cut by 6 bases, the J end by 3 bases, with 24 bases between.

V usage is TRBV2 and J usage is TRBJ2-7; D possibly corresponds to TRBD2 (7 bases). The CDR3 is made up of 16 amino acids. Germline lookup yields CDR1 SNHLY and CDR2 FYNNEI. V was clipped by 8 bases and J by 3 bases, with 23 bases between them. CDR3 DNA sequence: TGTGCCAGCCTTTCCTCTAGCCGGGGGGCAGACTACGAGCAGTACTTC. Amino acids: CASLSSSRGADYEQYF. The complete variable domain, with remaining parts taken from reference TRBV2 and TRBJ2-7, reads EPEVTQTPSHQVTQMGQEVILRCVPISNHLYFYWYRQILGQKVEFLVSFYNNEISEKSEIFDDQFSVERPDGSNFTLKIRSTKLEDSAMYFCASLSSSRGADYEQYFGPGTRLTVT.

CDR3 loop: CASSSGGQGATNEKLFF. The CDR3 DNA reads as TGTGCCAGCAGCTCCGGGGGCCAGGGCGCAACTAATGAAAAACTGTTTTTT. The chain uses TRBV7-9 and TRBJ1-4, with D perhaps matching TRBD1 (6 bases). Trimming took off 4 bases at V and 0 bases at J, with 15 bases between the two ends. The CDR3 length is 17 residues. CDR1 and CDR2 from the germline V gene are SEHNR and FQNEAQ (reference sequence). Drawing the rest from reference TRBV7-9 and TRBJ1-4, the complete variable domain is DTGVSQNPRHKITKRGQNVTFRCDPISEHNRLYWYRQTLGQGPEFLTYFQNEAQLEKSRLLSDRFSAERPKGSFSTLEIQRTEQGDSAMYLCASSSGGQGATNEKLFFGSGTQLSVL.

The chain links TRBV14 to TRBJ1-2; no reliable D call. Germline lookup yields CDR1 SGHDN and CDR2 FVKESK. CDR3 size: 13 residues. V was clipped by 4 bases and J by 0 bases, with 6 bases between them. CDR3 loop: CASSRLPNYGYTF. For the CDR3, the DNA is TGTGCCAGCAGCCGGCTTCCTAACTATGGCTACACCTTC.

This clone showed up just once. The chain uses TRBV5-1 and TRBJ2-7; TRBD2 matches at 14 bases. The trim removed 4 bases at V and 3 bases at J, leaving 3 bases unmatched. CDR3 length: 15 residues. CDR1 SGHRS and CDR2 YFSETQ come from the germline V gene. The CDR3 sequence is CASSTGLAGVYEQYF. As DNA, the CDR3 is TGCGCCAGCAGCACGGGACTAGCGGGAGTCTACGAGCAGTACTTC.

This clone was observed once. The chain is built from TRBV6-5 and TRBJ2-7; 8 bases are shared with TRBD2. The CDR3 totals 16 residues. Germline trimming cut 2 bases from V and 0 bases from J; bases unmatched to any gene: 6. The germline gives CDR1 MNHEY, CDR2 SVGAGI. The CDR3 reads CASSYASSGSSYEQYF. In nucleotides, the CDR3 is TGTGCCAGCAGTTACGCCTCTAGCGGGTCCTCCTACGAGCAGTACTTC.

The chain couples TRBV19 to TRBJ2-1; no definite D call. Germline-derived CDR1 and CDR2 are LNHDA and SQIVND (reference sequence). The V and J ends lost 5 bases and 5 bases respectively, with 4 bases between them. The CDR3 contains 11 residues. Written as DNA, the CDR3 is TGTGCCAGTAGTTTCCACAATGAGCAGTTCTTC. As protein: CASSFHNEQFF.

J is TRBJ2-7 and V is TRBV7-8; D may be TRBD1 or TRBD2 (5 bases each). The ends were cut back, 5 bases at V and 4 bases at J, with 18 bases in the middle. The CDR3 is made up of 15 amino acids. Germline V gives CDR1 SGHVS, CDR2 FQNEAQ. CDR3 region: CASSLGPLAVYEQYF. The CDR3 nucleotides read TGTGCCAGCAGCCTGGGACCCCTCGCCGTATACGAGCAGTACTTC.

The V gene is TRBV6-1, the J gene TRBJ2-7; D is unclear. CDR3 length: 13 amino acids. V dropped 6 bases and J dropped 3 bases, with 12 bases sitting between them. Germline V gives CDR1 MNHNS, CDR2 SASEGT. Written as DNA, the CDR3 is TGTGCCAGCAGGGAGACGGATCACTACGAGCAGTACTTC. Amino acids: CASRETDHYEQYF.

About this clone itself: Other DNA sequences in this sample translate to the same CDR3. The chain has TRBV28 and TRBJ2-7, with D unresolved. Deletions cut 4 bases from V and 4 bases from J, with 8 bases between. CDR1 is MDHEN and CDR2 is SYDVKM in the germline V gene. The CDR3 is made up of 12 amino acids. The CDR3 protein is CASSSTDYEQYF. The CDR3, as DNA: TGTGCCAGCAGTTCCACTGATTACGAGCAGTACTTC.

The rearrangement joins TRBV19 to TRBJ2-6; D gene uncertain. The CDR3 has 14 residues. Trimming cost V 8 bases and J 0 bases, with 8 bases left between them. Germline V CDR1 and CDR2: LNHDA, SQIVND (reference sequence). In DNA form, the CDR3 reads TGTGCCAGTGGGTACGACTCTGGGGCCAACGTCCTGACTTTC. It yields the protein CASGYDSGANVLTF. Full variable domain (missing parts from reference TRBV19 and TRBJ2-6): DGGITQSPKYLFRKEGQNVTLSCEQNLNHDAMYWYRQDPGQGLRLIYYSQIVNDFQKGDIAEGYSVSREKKESFPLTVTSAQKNPTAFYLCASGYDSGANVLTFGAGSRLTVL.